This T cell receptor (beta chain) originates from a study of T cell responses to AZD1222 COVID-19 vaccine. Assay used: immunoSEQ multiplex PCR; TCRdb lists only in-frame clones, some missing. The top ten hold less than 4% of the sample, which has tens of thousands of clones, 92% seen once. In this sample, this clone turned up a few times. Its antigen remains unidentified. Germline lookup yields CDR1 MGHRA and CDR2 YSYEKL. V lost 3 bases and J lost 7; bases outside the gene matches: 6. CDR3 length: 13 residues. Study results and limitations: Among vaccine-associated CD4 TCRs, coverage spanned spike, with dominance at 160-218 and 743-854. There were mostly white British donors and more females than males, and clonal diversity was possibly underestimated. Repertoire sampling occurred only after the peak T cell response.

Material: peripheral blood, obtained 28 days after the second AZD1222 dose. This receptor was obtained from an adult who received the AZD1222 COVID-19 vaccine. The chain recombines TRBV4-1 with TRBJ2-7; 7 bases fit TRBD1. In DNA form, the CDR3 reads TGCGCCAGCAGCCAGGGACAGAATTCTGAGCAGTACTTC. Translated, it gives CASSQGQNSEQYF.